This TCR beta chain was recovered during a study of PD-L1 blockade in urothelial cancer. CDR3 length: 16 amino acids. Data came from immunoSEQ multiplex PCR; TCRdb stores just in-frame clones and leaves some out. The table records around 53,000 clones, nearly 85% of them present only once. The input for sequencing was PBMCs, taken around atezolizumab (anti-PD-L1) treatment. This receptor was taken from a man aged 35-49 years with urothelial cancer. The chain uses TRBV12-1 and TRBJ2-6; the D call in the table, TRBD1, was not verified against the DNA. TRBV12-1 is a listed pseudogene. The CDR3 coding sequence is TGTGCCAGTGATACAGGGGGGCTCTCTGGGGCCAACGTCCTGACTTTC. It codes for CASDTGGLSGANVLTF.